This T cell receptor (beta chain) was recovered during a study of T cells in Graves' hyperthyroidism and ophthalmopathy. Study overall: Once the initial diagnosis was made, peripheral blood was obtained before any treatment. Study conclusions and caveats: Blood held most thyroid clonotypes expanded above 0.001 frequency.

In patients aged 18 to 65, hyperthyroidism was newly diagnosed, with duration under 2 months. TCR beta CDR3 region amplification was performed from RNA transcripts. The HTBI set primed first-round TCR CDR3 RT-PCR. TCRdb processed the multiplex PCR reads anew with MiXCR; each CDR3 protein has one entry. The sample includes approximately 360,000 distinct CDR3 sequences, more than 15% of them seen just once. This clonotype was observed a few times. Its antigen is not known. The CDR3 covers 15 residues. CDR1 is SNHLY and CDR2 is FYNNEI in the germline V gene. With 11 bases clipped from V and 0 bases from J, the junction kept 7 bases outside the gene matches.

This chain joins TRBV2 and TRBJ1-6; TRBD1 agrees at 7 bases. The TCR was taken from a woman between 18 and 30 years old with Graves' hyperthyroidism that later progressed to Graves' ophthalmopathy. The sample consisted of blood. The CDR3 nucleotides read TGTGCCTGTGTACGGGACAGCTCCTATAATTCACCCCTCCACTTT. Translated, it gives CACVRDSSYNSPLHF.